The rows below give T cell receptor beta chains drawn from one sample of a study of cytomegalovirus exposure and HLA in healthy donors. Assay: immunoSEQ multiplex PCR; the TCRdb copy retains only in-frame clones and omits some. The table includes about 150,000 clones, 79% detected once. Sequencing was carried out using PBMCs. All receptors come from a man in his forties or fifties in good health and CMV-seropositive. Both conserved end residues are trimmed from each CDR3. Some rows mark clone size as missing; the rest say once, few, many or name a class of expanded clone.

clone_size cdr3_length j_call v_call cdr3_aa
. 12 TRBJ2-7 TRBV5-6 ASSFRLLMDEQY
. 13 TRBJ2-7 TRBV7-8 ASSLELSPGYEQY
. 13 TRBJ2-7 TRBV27 ASSPPSGRKHEQY
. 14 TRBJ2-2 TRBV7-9 ASSHQRLGAIGELF
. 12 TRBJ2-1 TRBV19 ASSTRLPLGEQF
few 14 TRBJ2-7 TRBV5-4 ASSSTGGERSYEQY
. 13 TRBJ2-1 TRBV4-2 ASRLDRGSYNEQF
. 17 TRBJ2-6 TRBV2 ASSYLRVGGPPGANVLT
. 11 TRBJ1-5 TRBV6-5 ASSSQQNQPQH
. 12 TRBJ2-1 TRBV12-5 ASGTASSYNEQF
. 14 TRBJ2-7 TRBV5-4 ASSPGTAGASYEQY
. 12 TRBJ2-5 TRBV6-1 ASSEFSSPEAQY
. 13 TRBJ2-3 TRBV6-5 ASSPHRTGAYTQY
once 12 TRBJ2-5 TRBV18 ASSPTGLPETQY
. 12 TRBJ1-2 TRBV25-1 ASSERGLGYGYT
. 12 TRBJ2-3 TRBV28 ASSPVRYTDTQY
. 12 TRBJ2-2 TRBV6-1 ASRWTGRTGELF
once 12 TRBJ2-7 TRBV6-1 ASSEQFKSYEQY
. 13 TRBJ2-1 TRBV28 ASSFSSGLNNEQF
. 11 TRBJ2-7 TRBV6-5 ASSYILVSEQY